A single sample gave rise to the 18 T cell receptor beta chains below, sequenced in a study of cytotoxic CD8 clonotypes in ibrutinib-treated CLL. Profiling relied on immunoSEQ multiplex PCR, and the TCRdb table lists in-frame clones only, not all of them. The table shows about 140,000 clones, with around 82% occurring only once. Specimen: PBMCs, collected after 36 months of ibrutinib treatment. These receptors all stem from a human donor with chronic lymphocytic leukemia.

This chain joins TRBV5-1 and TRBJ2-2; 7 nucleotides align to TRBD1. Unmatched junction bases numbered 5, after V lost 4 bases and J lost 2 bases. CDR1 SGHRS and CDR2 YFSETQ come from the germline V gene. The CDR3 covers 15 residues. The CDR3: CASSGDRVNTGELFF. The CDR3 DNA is TGCGCCAGCAGCGGAGACAGGGTTAACACCGGGGAGCTGTTTTTT.

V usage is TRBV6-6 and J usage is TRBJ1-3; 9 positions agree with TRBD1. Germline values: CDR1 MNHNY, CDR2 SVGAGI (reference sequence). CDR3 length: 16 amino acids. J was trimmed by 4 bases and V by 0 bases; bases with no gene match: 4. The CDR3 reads CASSYSPGQGGNTIYF. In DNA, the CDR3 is TGTGCCAGCAGTTACTCTCCGGGACAGGGAGGAAACACCATATATTTT.

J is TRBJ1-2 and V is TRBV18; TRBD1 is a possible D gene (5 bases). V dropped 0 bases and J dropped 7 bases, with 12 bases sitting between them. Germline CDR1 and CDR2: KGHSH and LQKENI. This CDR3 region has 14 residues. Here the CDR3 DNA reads TGTGCCAGCTCACCACCGGCAGGTGGGGGTGGCTACACCTTC. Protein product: CASSPPAGGGGYTF.

The CDR3 spells CASSFPTTYGYTF. Here the CDR3 DNA reads TGCGCCAGCAGCTTCCCCACCACCTATGGCTACACCTTC. This sequence joins TRBV5-1 and TRBJ1-2; D gene unclear. The CDR3 is 13 amino acids. The ends were cut back, 2 bases at V and 4 bases at J, with 9 bases in the middle. Per the germline V gene, CDR1 is SGHRS and CDR2 is YFSETQ.

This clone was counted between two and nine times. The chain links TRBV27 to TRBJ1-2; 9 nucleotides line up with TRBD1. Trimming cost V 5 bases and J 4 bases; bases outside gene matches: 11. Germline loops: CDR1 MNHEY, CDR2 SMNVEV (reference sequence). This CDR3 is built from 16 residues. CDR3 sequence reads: CASSGTGTGPIYGYTF. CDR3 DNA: TGTGCCAGCAGTGGAACCGGGACAGGGCCTATCTATGGCTACACCTTC.

The CDR3: CASSFDRGSSYGYTF. The CDR3 DNA reads TGTGCCAGCAGCTTCGACAGGGGATCATCCTATGGCTACACCTTC. This rearrangement joins TRBV7-9 to TRBJ1-2; 8 bases are a match to TRBD1. The germline CDR1 and CDR2 sequences are SEHNR and FQNEAQ (reference sequence). There are 15 residues in the CDR3. The trim removed 3 bases at V and 4 bases at J, leaving 7 bases unmatched.

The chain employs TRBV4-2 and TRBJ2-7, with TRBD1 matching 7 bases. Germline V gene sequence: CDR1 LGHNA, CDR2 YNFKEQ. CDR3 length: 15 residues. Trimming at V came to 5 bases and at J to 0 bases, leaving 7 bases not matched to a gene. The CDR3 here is CASSFLRDSSYEQYF. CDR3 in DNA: TGTGCCAGCAGCTTTCTCAGGGACAGCTCCTACGAGCAGTACTTC.

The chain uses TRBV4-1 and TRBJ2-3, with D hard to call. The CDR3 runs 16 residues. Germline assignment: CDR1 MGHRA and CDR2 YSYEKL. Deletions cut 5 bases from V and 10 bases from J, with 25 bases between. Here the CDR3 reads CASSLHPVTRSRAQYF. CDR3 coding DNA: TGCGCCAGCAGCTTACACCCGGTTACCCGATCCCGGGCGCAGTATTTT.

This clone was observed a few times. CDR3 nucleotides: TGCGCCAGCAGTGATCGGACAGGGGGCTTCTACGAGCAGTACTTC. Encoded protein: CASSDRTGGFYEQYF. The gene calls are TRBV10-1 and TRBJ2-7; 11 positions match TRBD1. CDR3 length equals 15 residues. Losses at the gene ends were 3 bases for V and 3 bases for J; bases not matched to a gene: 4. CDR1 is WNHNN and CDR2 is SYGVQD in the germline V gene (reference sequence).

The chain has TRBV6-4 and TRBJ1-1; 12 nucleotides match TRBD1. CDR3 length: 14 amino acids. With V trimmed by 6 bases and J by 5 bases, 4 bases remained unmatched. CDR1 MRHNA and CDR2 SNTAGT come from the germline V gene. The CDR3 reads CASSLGQGATEAFF. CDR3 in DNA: TGTGCCAGCAGCTTGGGACAGGGGGCGACTGAAGCTTTCTTT.

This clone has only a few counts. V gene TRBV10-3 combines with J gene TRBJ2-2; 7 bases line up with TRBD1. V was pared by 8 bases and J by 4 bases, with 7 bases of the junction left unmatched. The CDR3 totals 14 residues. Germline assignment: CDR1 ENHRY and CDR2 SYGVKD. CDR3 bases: TGTGCCATCCACGGACAGGACGGCACCGGGGAGCTGTTTTTT. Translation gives CAIHGQDGTGELFF.

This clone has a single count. CDR3 DNA: TGCGCCAGCAGCCACCGTTACTTGACAGGGTTGGATGAAAAACTGTTTTTT. This encodes CASSHRYLTGLDEKLFF. The chain combines TRBV4-1 with TRBJ1-4; TRBD1 matches at 7 bases. The length of the CDR3 is 17 residues. The junction had 13 bases not matched to a gene; V was cut back by 3 bases and J by 6 bases. CDR1 is MGHRA and CDR2 is YSYEKL in the germline V gene.

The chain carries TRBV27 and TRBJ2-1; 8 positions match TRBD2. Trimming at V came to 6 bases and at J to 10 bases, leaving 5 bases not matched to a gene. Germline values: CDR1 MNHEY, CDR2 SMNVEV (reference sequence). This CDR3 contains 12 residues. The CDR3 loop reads CASSRIAGEQFF. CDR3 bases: TGTGCCAGCAGCCGGATAGCGGGAGAGCAGTTCTTC.

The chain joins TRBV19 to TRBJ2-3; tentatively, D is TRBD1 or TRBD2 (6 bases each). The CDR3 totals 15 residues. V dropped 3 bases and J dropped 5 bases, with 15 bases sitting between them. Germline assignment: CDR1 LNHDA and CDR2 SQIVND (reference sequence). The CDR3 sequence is CASSMGGITGDTQYF. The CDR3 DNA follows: TGTGCCAGTAGTATGGGGGGCATCACGGGAGATACGCAGTATTTT.

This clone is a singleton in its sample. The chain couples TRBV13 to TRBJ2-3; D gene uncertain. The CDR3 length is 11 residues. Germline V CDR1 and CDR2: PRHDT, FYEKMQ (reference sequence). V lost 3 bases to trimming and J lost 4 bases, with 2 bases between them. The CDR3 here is CASSFADTQYF. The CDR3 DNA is TGTGCCAGCAGCTTCGCAGATACGCAGTATTTT.

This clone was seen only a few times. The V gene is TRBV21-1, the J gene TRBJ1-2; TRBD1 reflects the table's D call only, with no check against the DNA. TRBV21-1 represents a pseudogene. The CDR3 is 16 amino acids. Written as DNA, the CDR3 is TGTGCCAGCAGCAACCAATACAGGTCCCTTTCCTATGGCTACACCTTC. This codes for CASSNQYRSLSYGYTF.

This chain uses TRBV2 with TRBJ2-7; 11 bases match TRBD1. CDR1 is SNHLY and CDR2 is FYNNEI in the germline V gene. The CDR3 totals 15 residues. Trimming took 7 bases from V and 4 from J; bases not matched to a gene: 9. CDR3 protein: CASTLGQGVIYEQYF. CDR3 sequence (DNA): TGTGCCAGCACACTGGGACAGGGGGTTATATACGAGCAGTACTTC.

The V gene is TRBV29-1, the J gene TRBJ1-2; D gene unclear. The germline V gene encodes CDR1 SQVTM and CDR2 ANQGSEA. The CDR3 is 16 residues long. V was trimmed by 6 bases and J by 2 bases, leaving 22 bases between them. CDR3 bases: TGCAGCGTCCTGGTAAAGATCCGCTTCTTCAACTATGGCTACACCTTC. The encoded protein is CSVLVKIRFFNYGYTF. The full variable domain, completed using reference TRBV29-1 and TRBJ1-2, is SAVISQKPSRDICQRGTSLTIQCQVDSQVTMMFWYRQQPGQSLTLIATANQGSEATYESGFVIDKFPISRPNLTFSTLTVSNMSPEDSSIYLCSVLVKIRFFNYGYTFGSGTRLTVV.